This T cell receptor (beta chain) was observed in a study of cytomegalovirus exposure and HLA in healthy donors. In the PCR, 60 Vbeta and 13 Jbeta primers were used. Clones were sequenced by immunoSEQ multiplex PCR, and TCRdb holds only the in-frame ones, with some missing. The data show 150,000 to 200,000 clones, nearly 80% seen once. Overall study results and limits: The authors listed roughly 150 TCR beta chains as cytomegalovirus-associated.

A note on this clone: Its antigen is not identified.

Donors had nominal health at sampling but likely had unrecorded immune exposures. Germline values: CDR1 MDHEN, CDR2 SYDVKM. Trimming took 4 bases from V and 3 from J, leaving 13 bases between them. The CDR3 sequence is 15 residues long. The source material was PBMCs. The sequence was obtained from a man between 45 and 60 years old in good health and CMV-seropositive. V usage is TRBV28 and J usage is TRBJ1-3; D is perhaps TRBD1 (6 bases). CDR3 loop: CASSYLRGNGNTIYF. DNA for the CDR3: TGTGCCAGCAGTTACCTCAGGGGAAATGGAAACACCATATATTTT. Full variable domain (outside the CDR3, taken from reference TRBV28 and TRBJ1-3): DVKVTQSSRYLVKRTGEKVFLECVQDMDHENMFWYRQDPGLGLRLIYFSYDVKMKEKGDIPEGYSVSREKKERFSLILESASTNQTSMYLCASSYLRGNGNTIYFGEGSWLTVV.